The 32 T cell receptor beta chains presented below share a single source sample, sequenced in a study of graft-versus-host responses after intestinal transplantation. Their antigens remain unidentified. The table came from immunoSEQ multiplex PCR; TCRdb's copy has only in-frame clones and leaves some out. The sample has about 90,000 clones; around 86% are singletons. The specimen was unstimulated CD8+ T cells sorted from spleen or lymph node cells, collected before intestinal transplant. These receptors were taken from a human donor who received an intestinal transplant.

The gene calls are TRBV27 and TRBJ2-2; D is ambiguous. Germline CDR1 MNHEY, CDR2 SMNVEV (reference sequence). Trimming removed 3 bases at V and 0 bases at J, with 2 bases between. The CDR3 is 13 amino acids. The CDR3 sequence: CASSFTNTGELFF. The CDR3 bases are TGTGCCAGCAGTTTCACGAACACCGGGGAGCTGTTTTTT.

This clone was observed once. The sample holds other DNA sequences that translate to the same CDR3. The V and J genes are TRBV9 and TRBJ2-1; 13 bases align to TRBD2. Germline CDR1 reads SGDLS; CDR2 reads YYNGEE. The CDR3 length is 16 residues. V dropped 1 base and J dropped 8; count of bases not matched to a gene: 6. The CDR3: CASSVWTSGRLDEQFF. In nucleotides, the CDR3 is TGTGCCAGCAGCGTATGGACTAGCGGGAGATTAGATGAGCAGTTCTTC.

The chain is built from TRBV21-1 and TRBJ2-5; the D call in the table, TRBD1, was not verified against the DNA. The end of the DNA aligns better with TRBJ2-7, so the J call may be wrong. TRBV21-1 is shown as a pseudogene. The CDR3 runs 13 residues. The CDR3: CATIGRAGDEQYF. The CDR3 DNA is TGTGCCACCATCGGGCGGGCAGGGGACGAGCAGTACTTC.

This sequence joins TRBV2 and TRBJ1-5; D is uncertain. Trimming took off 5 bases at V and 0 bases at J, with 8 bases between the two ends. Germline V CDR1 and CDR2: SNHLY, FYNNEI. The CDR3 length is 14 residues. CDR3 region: CASSWGNSNQPQHF. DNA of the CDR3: TGTGCCAGCAGTTGGGGAAATAGCAATCAGCCCCAGCATTTT.

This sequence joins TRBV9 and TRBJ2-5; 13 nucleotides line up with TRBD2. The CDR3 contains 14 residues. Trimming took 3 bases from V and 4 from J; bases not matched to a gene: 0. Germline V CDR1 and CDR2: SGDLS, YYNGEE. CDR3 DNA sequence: TGTGCCAGCAGCGGACTAGCGGGGGGAGAGACCCAGTACTTC. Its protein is CASSGLAGGETQYF.

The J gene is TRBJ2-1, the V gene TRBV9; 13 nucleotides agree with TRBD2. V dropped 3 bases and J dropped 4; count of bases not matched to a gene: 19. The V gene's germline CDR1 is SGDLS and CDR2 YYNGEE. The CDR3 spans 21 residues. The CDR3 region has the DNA TGTGCCAGCAGCGACCCTAGGACTAGCGGGAGCCCCGCGGGTGGGTACAATGAGCAGTTCTTC. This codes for CASSDPRTSGSPAGGYNEQFF.

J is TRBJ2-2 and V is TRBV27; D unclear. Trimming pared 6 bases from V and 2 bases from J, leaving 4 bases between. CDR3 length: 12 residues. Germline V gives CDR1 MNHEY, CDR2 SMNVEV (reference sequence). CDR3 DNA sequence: TGTGCCAGCAGCCCTAACACCGGGGAGCTGTTTTTT. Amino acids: CASSPNTGELFF.

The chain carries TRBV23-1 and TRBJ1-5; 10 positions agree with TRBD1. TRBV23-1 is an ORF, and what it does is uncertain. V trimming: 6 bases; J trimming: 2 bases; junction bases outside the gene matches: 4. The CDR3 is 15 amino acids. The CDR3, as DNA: TGCGCCAGCAGGGTGACAGGGGGCTGCAATCAGCCCCAGCATTTT. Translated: CASRVTGGCNQPQHF.

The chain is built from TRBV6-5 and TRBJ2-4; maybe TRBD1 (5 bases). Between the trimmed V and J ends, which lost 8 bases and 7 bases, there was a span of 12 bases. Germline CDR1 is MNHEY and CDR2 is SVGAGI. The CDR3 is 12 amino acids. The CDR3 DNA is TGTGCCAGCCCATCAGGGCCGAACATTCAGTACTTC. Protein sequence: CASPSGPNIQYF.

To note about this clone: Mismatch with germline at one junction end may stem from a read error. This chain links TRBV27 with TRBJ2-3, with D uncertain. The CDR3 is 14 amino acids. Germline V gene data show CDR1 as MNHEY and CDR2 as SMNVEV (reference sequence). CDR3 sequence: CAGSLSALTDTQYF. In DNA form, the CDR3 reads TGTGCCGGCAGTTTGTCGGCGCTCACAGATACGCAGTATTTT.

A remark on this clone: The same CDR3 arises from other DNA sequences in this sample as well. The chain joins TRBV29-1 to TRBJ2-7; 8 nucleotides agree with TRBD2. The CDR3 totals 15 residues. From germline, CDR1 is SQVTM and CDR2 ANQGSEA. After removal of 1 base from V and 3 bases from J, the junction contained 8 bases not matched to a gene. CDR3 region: CSVEVQAGGLYEQYF. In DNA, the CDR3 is TGCAGCGTTGAAGTGCAGGCGGGGGGCCTCTACGAGCAGTACTTC.

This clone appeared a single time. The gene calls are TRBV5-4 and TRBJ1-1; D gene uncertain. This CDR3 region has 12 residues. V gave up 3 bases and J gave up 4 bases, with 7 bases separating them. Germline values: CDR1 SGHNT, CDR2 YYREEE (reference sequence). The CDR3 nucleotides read TGTGCCAGCAGCTCGGGTGGCACTGAAGCTTTCTTT. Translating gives CASSSGGTEAFF.

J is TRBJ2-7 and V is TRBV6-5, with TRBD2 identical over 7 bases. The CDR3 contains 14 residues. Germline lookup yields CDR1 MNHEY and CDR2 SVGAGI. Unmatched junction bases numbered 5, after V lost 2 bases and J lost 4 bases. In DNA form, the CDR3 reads TGTGCCAGCAGTTACGAGGGAGGGCCTTACGAGCAGTACTTC. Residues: CASSYEGGPYEQYF.

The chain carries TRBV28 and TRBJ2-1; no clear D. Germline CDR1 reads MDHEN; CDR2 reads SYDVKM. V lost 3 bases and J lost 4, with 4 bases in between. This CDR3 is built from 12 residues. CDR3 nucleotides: TGTGCCAGCAGTTTCGAGTACAATGAGCAGTTCTTC. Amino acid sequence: CASSFEYNEQFF.

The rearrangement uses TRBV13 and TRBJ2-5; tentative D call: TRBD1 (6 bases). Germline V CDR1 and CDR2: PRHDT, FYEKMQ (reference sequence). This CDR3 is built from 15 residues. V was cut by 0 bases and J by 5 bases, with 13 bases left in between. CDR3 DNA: TGTGCCAGCAGCTTAGGCCTACAGGGTGGGGAGACCCAGTACTTC. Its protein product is CASSLGLQGGETQYF.

The CDR3 sequence: CASSLGGGGTDTQYF. Here the CDR3 DNA reads TGCGCCAGCAGCTTGGGGGGGGGCGGCACAGATACGCAGTATTTT. The chain carries TRBV5-1 and TRBJ2-3; possible D gene TRBD2, 7 bases. V gave up 0 bases and J gave up 1 base, with 9 bases separating them. This CDR3 spans 15 amino acids. Germline V gene sequence: CDR1 SGHRS, CDR2 YFSETQ. Full variable domain (missing parts from reference TRBV5-1 and TRBJ2-3): KAGVTQTPRYLIKTRGQQVTLSCSPISGHRSVSWYQQTPGQGLQFLFEYFSETQRNKGNFPGRFSGRQFSNSRSEMNVSTLELGDSALYLCASSLGGGGTDTQYFGPGTRLTVL.

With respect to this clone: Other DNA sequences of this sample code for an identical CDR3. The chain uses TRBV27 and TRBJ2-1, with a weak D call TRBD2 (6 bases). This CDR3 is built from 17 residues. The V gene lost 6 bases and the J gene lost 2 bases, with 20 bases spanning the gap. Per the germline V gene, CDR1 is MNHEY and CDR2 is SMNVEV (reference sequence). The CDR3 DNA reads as TGTGCCAGCAGGGGAGAGGCGCTAGCGTATCCCTACAATGAGCAGTTCTTC. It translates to CASRGEALAYPYNEQFF.

The CDR3: CASSLSTSGGFYEQYF. In DNA, the CDR3 is TGTGCCAGCAGTTTATCGACTAGCGGGGGGTTCTACGAGCAGTACTTC. The V call is TRBV27, the J call TRBJ2-7, with 13 bases matching TRBD2. From germline, CDR1 is MNHEY and CDR2 SMNVEV (reference sequence). There are 16 residues in the CDR3. Trimming removed 0 bases from V and 3 bases from J; junction bases left unmatched: 2.

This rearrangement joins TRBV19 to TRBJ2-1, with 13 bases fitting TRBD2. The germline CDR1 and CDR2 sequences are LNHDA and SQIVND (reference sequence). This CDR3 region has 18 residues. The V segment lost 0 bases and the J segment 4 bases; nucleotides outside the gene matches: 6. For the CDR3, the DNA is TGTGCCAGTAGTATAGAAGGACTAGCGGGGGCCTCATACAATGAGCAGTTCTTC. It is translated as CASSIEGLAGASYNEQFF.

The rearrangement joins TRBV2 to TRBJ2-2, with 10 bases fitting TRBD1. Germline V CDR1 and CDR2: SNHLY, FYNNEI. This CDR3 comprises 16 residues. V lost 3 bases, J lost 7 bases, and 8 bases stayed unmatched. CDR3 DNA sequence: TGTGCCAGCAGTGATTTTGGGACAGGGGATATCGGGGAGCTGTTTTTT. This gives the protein CASSDFGTGDIGELFF.

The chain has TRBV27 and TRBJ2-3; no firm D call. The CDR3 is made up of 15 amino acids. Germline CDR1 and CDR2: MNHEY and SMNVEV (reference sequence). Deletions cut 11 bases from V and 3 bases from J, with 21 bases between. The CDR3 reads CAGTNWPNTTDTQYF. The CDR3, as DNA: TGTGCCGGCACCAATTGGCCCAACACGACAGATACGCAGTATTTT.

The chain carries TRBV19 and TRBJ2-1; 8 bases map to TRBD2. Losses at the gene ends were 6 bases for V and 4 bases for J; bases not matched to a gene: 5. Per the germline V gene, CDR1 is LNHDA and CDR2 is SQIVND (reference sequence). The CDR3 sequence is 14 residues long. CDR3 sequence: CASRLTSGYNEQFF. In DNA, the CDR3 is TGTGCCAGTAGGCTCACTAGCGGTTACAATGAGCAGTTCTTC.

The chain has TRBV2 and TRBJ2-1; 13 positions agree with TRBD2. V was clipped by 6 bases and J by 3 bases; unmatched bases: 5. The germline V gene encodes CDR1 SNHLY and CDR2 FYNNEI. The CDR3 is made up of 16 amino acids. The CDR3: CASRGTSGEYYNEQFF. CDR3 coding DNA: TGTGCCAGCAGGGGGACTAGCGGGGAGTACTACAATGAGCAGTTCTTC. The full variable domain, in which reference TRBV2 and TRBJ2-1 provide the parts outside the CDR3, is EPEVTQTPSHQVTQMGQEVILRCVPISNHLYFYWYRQILGQKVEFLVSFYNNEISEKSEIFDDQFSVERPDGSNFTLKIRSTKLEDSAMYFCASRGTSGEYYNEQFFGPGTRLTVL.

The DNA for the CDR3 is TGTGCCAGCAGTCCCTCCTCGTATGGGTACAATGAGCAGTTCTTC. Protein: CASSPSSYGYNEQFF. The chain links TRBV28 to TRBJ2-1; D unresolved. The CDR3 is 15 amino acids. CDR1 MDHEN and CDR2 SYDVKM come from the germline V gene. Trimming stripped 5 bases from V and 4 bases from J, with 15 bases between.

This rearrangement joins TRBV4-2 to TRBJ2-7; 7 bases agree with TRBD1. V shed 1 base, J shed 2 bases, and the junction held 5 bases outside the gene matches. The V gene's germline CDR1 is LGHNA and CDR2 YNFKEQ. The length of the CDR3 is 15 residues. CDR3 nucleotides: TGTGCCAGCAGCCAAGTGAGGGGGCCGACCTACGAGCAGTACTTC. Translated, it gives CASSQVRGPTYEQYF.

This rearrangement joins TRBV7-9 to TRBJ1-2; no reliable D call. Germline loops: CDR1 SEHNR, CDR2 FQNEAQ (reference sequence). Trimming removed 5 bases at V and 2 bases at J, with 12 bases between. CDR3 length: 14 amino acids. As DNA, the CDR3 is TGTGCCAGCAGCCCAGGCGGAGCAAACTATGGCTACACCTTC. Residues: CASSPGGANYGYTF.

The DNA for the CDR3 is TGCGCCAGCAGCCAAGCACCAGCGGGAGGGCCCTACGAGCAGTACTTC. Its protein product is CASSQAPAGGPYEQYF. This chain joins TRBV4-1 and TRBJ2-7; 10 bases agree with TRBD2. V lost 1 base, J lost 2 bases, and 5 bases stayed unmatched. This CDR3 is 16 amino acids long. Germline CDR1 and CDR2: MGHRA and YSYEKL.

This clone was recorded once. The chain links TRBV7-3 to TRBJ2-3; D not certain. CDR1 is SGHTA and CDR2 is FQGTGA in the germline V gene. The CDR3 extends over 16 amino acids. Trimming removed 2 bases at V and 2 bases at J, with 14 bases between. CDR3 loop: CASSLYRHRYTDTQYF. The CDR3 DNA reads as TGTGCCAGCAGCTTATATCGGCACAGATACACAGATACGCAGTATTTT.

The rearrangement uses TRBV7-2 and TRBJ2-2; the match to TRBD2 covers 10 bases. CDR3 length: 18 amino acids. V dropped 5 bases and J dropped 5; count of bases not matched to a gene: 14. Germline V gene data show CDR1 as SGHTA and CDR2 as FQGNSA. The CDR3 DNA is TGTGCCAGCAGCCCCTCTCCCTTTAGCGGGAGGTGGACCGGGGAGCTGTTTTTT. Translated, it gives CASSPSPFSGRWTGELFF.

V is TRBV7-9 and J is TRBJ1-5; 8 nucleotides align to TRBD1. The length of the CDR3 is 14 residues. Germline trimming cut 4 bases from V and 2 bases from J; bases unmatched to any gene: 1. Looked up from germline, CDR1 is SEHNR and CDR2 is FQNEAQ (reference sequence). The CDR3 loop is CASSWGQGNQPQHF. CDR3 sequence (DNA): TGTGCCAGCAGCTGGGGACAGGGCAATCAGCCCCAGCATTTT.

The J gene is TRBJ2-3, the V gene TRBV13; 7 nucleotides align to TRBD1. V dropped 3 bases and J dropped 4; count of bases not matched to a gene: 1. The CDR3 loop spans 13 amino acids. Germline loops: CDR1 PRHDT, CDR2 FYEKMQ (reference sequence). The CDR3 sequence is CASSFQGADTQYF. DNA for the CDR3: TGTGCCAGCAGCTTCCAGGGGGCAGATACGCAGTATTTT.

CDR3 DNA: TGTGCCAGCAGCTTACATAGCGGGAGCACAGATACGCAGTATTTT. It specifies CASSLHSGSTDTQYF. The chain links TRBV13 to TRBJ2-3; 7 bases are shared with TRBD2. Germline CDR1 reads PRHDT; CDR2 reads FYEKMQ (reference sequence). V was pared by 2 bases and J by 0 bases, with 2 bases of the junction left unmatched. CDR3 length equals 15 residues.